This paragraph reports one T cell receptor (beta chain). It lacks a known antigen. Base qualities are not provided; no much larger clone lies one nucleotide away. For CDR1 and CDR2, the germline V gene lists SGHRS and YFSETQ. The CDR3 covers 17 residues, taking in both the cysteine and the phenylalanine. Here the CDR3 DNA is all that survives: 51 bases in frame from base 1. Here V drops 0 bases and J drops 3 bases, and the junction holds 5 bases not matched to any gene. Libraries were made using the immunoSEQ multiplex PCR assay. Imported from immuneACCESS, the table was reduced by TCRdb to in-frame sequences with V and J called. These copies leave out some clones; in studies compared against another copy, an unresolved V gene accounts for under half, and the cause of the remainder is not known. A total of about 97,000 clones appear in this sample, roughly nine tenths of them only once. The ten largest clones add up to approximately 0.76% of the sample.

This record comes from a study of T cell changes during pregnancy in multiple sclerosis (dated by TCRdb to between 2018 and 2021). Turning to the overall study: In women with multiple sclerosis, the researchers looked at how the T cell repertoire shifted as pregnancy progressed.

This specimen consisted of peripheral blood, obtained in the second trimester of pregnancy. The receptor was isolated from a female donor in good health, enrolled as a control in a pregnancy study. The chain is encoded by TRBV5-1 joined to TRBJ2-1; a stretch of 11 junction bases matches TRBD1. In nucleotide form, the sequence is TGCGCCAGCAGCTTGGCGGCCGGGACAGGGGGCTACAATGAGCAGTTCTTC. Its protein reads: CASSLAAGTGGYNEQFF.